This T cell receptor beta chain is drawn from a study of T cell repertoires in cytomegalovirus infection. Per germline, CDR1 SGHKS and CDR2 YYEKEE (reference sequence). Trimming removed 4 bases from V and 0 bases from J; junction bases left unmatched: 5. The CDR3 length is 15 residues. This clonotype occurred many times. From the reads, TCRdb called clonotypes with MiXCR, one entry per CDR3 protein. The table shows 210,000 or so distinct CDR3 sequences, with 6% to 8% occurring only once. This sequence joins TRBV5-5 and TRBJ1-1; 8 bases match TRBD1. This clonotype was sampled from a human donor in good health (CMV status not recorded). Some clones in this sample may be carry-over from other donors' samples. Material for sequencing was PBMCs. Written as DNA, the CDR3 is TGTGCCAGCAGCCAGATGACAGGGGTGAACACTGAAGCTTTCTTT. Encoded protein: CASSQMTGVNTEAFF. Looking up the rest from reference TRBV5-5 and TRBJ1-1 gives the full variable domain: DAGVTQSPTHLIKTRGQQVTLRCSPISGHKSVSWYQQVLGQGPQFIFQYYEKEERGRGNFPDRFSARQFPNYSSELNVNALLLGDSALYLCASSQMTGVNTEAFFGQGTRLTVV.